This TCR beta chain comes out of a study of T cell clonality in common variable immunodeficiency. Study-level results: Compared with controls, CVID subjects had fewer shared TCRbeta clones. In common variable immunodeficiency, TCR beta chains reportedly carried fewer deletions and N-nucleotide insertions. CVID subjects showed higher TCRbeta clonality than healthy controls. Authors noted CVID clonality's cause needs subpopulation repertoire sequencing.

TCRdb's copy holds only in-frame clones and misses some; the assay was immunoSEQ multiplex PCR. The sample counts about 52,000 clones, none seen once; the ten largest own 2% to 2.5%. This clone has more than one count but fewer than ten. Its antigen remains unidentified. Coverage ceases 3 residues before the CDR3 finishes, and the germline J gene fills in the end. Trimming removed 2 bases from V and 6 bases from J; junction bases left unmatched: 5. Germline assignment: CDR1 LNHDA and CDR2 SQIVND (reference sequence). The CDR3 covers 15 residues. The chain couples TRBV19 to TRBJ2-1; 9 bases match TRBD2. The TCR comes from a person between 18 and 69 years old in good health. Sample: peripheral blood mononuclear cells. The covered CDR3 bases are TGTGCCAGTAGTATACAAGGCGGGGGGGTCAATGAG. This gives the protein CASSIQGGGVNE. The entire CDR3 protein is CASSIQGGGVNEQFF.